Listed below are T cell receptor beta chains from one sample, sequenced in a study of shared clonotypes between healthy human individuals. Libraries were prepared by immunoSEQ multiplex PCR; TCRdb keeps only in-frame clonotypes and omits some of them. The sample contains 2 million to 2.5 million clones, approximately 94% of which appear only once. Material: naive CD4+ T cells sorted from blood. Every receptor here comes from a young man in good health. CDR3s include the opening cysteine and the closing phenylalanine or tryptophan. A D gene is named only where the DNA matches it firmly. Size tells how often a clone was seen (once, few, many) or the class of an expanded clone, and some rows leave it out.

d_call	v_call	j_call	clone_size	cdr3_aa	cdr3_nt
.	TRBV4-1	TRBJ1-5	.	CASSQDSVQINQPQHF	TGCGCCAGCAGCCAAGATTCGGTACAGATTAATCAGCCCCAGCATTTT
.	TRBV5-4	TRBJ2-1	.	CASSRKDSTNEQFF	TGTGCCAGCAGCAGGAAGGACTCCACCAATGAGCAGTTCTTC
.	TRBV5-1	TRBJ2-7	.	CASSLVGQREYEQYF	TGCGCCAGCAGCTTGGTTGGACAGAGGGAATACGAGCAGTACTTC
.	TRBV18	TRBJ2-1	.	CASSRTVGGHNEQFF	TGTGCCAGCTCACGTACAGTAGGGGGTCACAATGAGCAGTTCTTC
TRBD2	TRBV18	TRBJ2-3	.	CASSPLAGGITDTQYF	TGTGCCAGCTCACCACTCGCGGGGGGGATCACAGATACGCAGTATTTT
TRBD2	TRBV11-2	TRBJ2-1	.	CASSWAGGPYNEQFF	TGTGCCAGCAGCTGGGCGGGGGGACCTTACAATGAGCAGTTCTTC
TRBD2	TRBV7-6	TRBJ2-3	.	CASSRRRGADRSYF	TGTGCCAGCAGCCGCAGGCGGGGGGCGGACCGGTCATATTTT
.	TRBV18	TRBJ2-7	.	CASSPPHADSDYEQYF	TGTGCCAGCTCACCACCCCATGCGGATTCTGACTACGAGCAGTACTTC
.	TRBV4-2	TRBJ1-4	.	CASSQDRVDEKLFF	TGTGCCAGCAGCCAAGACAGGGTCGATGAAAAACTGTTTTTT
.	TRBV18	TRBJ2-7	.	CASSGVGTSYEQYF	TGTGCCAGCTCAGGGGTTGGGACATCCTACGAGCAGTACTTC
.	TRBV11-2	TRBJ2-6	.	CASSPTPGGGANVLTF	TGTGCCAGCAGCCCGACGCCCGGCGGCGGGGCCAACGTCCTGACTTTC
.	TRBV10-1	TRBJ2-1	.	CASSESRAYEQFF	TGCGCCAGCAGTGAGTCGAGGGCCTATGAGCAGTTCTTC
.	TRBV10-3	TRBJ1-5	.	CAISESSFSLQGYNQPQHF	TGTGCCATCAGTGAGTCTTCATTCTCTTTACAGGGCTACAATCAGCCCCAGCATTTT
TRBD1	TRBV28	TRBJ2-3	once	CASSSIGQGKTDTQYF	TGTGCCAGCAGTTCCATAGGACAGGGTAAGACAGATACGCAGTATTTT
TRBD2	TRBV29-1	TRBJ2-5	.	CSVDINRDYPQETQYF	TGCAGCGTTGACATTAACCGGGACTATCCTCAAGAGACCCAGTACTTC
.	TRBV18	TRBJ1-1	.	CASSPRERVTEAFF	TGTGCCAGCTCACCAAGGGAGAGGGTCACTGAAGCTTTCTTT
.	TRBV6-6	TRBJ1-1	.	CASSYPLGGVNTEAFF	TGTGCCAGCAGTTACCCCCTAGGAGGGGTAAACACTGAAGCTTTCTTT
TRBD2	TRBV10-3	TRBJ2-7	.	CAISRGTSGGVSYEQYF	TGTGCCATCAGTCGAGGGACTAGCGGGGGGGTCTCCTACGAGCAGTACTTC
TRBD2	TRBV19	TRBJ2-1	once	CASSRASGGYEQFF	TGTGCCAGTAGTAGGGCTAGCGGGGGCTATGAGCAGTTCTTC
.	TRBV30	TRBJ1-4	.	CAWTRFNEKLFF	TGTGCCTGGACAAGGTTTAATGAAAAACTGTTTTTT
TRBD1	TRBV10-2	TRBJ2-7	.	CASSAGQGPYEQYF	TGCGCCAGCAGTGCGGGACAGGGTCCCTACGAGCAGTACTTC
.	TRBV20-1	TRBJ2-3	.	CSARVGETQYF	TGCAGTGCTAGAGTGGGGGAGACGCAGTATTTT
.	TRBV7-2	TRBJ2-5	.	CASSENWETQYF	TGTGCCAGCAGCGAAAATTGGGAGACCCAGTACTTC
.	TRBV5-1	TRBJ2-2	.	CASSTEGAGELFF	TGCGCCAGCAGCACTGAGGGGGCCGGGGAGCTGTTTTTT
.	TRBV11-2	TRBJ2-5	.	CASSPRRGQSETQYF	TGTGCCAGCAGCCCGAGGCGGGGACAATCAGAGACCCAGTACTTC
TRBD1	TRBV11-2	TRBJ2-4	.	CASSLAERDSKGKNIQYF	TGTGCCAGCAGCTTAGCTGAAAGGGACAGCAAAGGCAAAAACATTCAGTACTTC
.	TRBV7-2	TRBJ2-7	once	CASSLQGNEQYF	TGTGCCAGCAGTCTGCAGGGGAACGAGCAGTACTTC
.	TRBV4-1	TRBJ1-2	.	CASNAAGKHYGYTF	TGCGCCAGCAACGCGGCTGGAAAGCACTATGGCTACACCTTC
.	TRBV2	TRBJ2-2	.	CASSGSGHTGELFF	TGTGCCAGCAGTGGAAGCGGGCACACCGGGGAGCTGTTTTTT
.	TRBV10-3	TRBJ2-2	.	CAISPGNTGELFF	TGTGCCATCAGCCCGGGGAACACCGGGGAGCTGTTTTTT
.	TRBV5-8	TRBJ1-5	.	CASSSTTSQPQHF	TGTGCCAGCAGCTCTACTACAAGCCAGCCCCAGCATTTT
.	TRBV25-1	TRBJ1-3	.	CASSAVSGNTIYF	TGTGCCAGCAGTGCCGTCTCTGGAAACACCATATATTTT
.	TRBV7-9	TRBJ2-2	.	CASIIQPGTGELFF	TGTGCCAGCATAATCCAGCCGGGCACCGGGGAGCTGTTTTTT
TRBD1	TRBV6-6	TRBJ1-5	.	CASSYRTGGNQPQHF	TGTGCCAGCAGTTACAGGACAGGGGGTAATCAGCCCCAGCATTTT
.	TRBV2	TRBJ1-1	.	CASRGDMNTEAFF	TGTGCCAGCAGGGGGGACATGAACACTGAAGCTTTCTTT
.	TRBV9	TRBJ1-3	once	CASSVVPFSSGNTIYF	TGTGCCAGCAGCGTAGTTCCATTCTCCTCTGGAAACACCATATATTTT
.	TRBV6-5	TRBJ1-1	once	CASSAPKQGGTEAFF	TGTGCCAGCAGTGCACCCAAACAGGGAGGCACTGAAGCTTTCTTT
TRBD2	TRBV5-4	TRBJ2-1	once	CASSLGTSGGNRNEQFF	TGTGCCAGCAGCTTGGGGACTAGCGGGGGAAACAGGAATGAGCAGTTCTTC
TRBD1	TRBV27	TRBJ2-6	.	CASSKTGARVLTF	TGTGCCAGCAGCAAGACAGGGGCTCGAGTCCTGACTTTC
.	TRBV18	TRBJ1-1	.	CASSQADGHLNTEAFF	TGTGCCAGCTCACAGGCCGATGGACACCTGAACACTGAAGCTTTCTTT
TRBD2	TRBV2	TRBJ2-7	.	CASSGASGGEQYF	TGTGCCAGCAGTGGGGCTAGCGGGGGCGAGCAGTACTTC
TRBD2	TRBV6-8	TRBJ2-7	.	CASTKGLAGPNPSEQYF	TGTGCCAGCACCAAGGGACTAGCGGGACCCAACCCTAGCGAGCAGTACTTC
.	TRBV6-4	TRBJ2-1	.	CASSSTGPSEQFF	TGTGCCAGCAGTTCGACAGGTCCCTCTGAGCAGTTCTTC
.	TRBV5-6	TRBJ1-1	.	CASSLTNTEAFF	TGTGCCAGCAGCTTGACGAACACTGAAGCTTTCTTT
.	TRBV5-1	TRBJ2-7	.	CASSSDESYEQYF	TGCGCCAGCAGCTCGGATGAATCTTACGAGCAGTACTTC
.	TRBV4-1	TRBJ2-1	.	CASSQEQGRYNEQFF	TGCGCCAGCAGCCAAGAACAGGGGAGGTACAATGAGCAGTTCTTC
TRBD2	TRBV19	TRBJ2-7	.	CASTSGPRSSYEQYF	TGTGCCAGCACTAGCGGGCCCAGGAGCTCCTACGAGCAGTACTTC
.	TRBV7-2	TRBJ2-5	once	CASSSETGRNGETQYF	TGTGCCAGCAGCTCAGAGACAGGGAGGAACGGAGAGACCCAGTACTTC
.	TRBV9	TRBJ2-7	.	CASSVNPGAYEQYF	TGTGCCAGCAGCGTAAATCCGGGAGCTTACGAGCAGTACTTC
.	TRBV7-3	TRBJ2-5	once	CASSPGRIYGETQYF	TGTGCCAGCAGCCCAGGCCGGATTTATGGGGAGACCCAGTACTTC
.	TRBV28	TRBJ1-1	once	CASSPPKGEAFF	TGTGCCAGCAGTCCCCCAAAGGGTGAAGCTTTCTTT
TRBD2	TRBV25-1	TRBJ2-2	.	CASSRLAGNGELFF	TGTGCCAGCAGTAGGCTAGCGGGGAACGGGGAGCTGTTTTTT
.	TRBV7-2	TRBJ2-1	once	CASSLAVSLHNEQFF	TGTGCCAGCAGCTTAGCAGTCAGCCTTCACAATGAGCAGTTCTTC
.	TRBV7-3	TRBJ2-1	once	CASSPRQANEQFF	TGTGCCAGCAGCCCCCGCCAGGCTAATGAGCAGTTCTTC
.	TRBV10-1	TRBJ1-2	few	CASSESTWGGYTF	TGCGCCAGCAGTGAGTCGACTTGGGGAGGCTACACCTTC